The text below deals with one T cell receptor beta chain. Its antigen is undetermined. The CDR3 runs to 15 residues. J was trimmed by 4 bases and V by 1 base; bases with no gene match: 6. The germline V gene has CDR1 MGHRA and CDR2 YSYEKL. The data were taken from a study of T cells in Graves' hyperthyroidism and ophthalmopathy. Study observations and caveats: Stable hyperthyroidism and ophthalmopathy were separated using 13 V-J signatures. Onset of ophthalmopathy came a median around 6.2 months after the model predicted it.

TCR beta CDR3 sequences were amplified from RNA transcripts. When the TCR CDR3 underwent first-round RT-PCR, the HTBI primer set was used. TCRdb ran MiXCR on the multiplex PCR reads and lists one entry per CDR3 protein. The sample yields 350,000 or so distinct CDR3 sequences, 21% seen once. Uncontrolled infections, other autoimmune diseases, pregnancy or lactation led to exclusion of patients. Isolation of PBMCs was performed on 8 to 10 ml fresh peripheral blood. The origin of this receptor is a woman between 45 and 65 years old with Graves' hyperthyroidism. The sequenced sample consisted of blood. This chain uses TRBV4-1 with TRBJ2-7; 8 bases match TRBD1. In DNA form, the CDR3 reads TGCGCCAGCAGCCAAGGGACAGGGAAAAGATACGAGCAGTACTTC. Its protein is CASSQGTGKRYEQYF.